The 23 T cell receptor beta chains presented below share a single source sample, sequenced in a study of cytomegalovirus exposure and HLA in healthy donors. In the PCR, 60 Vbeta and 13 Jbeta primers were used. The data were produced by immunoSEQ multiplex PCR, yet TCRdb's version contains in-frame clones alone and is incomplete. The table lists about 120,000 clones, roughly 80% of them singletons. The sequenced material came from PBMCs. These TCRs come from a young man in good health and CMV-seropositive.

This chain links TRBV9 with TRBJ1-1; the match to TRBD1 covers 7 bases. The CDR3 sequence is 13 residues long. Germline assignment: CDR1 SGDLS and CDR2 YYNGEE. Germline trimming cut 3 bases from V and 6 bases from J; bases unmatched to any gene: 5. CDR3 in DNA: TGTGCCAGCAGCGCTCTAGGGGGCTCTGAAGCTTTCTTT. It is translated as CASSALGGSEAFF.

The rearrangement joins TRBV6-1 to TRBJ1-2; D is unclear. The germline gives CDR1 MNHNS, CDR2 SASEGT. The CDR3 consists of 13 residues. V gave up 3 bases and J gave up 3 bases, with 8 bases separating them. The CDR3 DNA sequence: TGTGCCAGCAGTGAGGACGGGGACTATGGCTACACCTTC. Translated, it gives CASSEDGDYGYTF.

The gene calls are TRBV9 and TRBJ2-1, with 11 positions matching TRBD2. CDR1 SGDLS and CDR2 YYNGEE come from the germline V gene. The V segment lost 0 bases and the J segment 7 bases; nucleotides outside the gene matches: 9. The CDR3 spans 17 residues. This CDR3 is CASSVAPASGGRNEQFF. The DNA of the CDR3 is TGTGCCAGCAGCGTAGCTCCAGCTAGCGGGGGGCGGAATGAGCAGTTCTTC.

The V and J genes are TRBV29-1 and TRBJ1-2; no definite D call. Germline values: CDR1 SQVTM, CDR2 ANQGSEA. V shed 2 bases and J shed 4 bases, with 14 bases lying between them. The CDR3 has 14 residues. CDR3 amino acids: CSVEPTVSLYGYTF. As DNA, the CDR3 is TGCAGCGTTGAACCCACAGTTTCCCTCTATGGCTACACCTTC.

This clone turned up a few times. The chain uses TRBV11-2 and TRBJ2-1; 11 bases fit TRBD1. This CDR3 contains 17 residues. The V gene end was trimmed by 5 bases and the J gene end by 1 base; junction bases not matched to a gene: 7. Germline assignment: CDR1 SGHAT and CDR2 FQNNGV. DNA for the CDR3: TGTGCCAGCAGCATCTGGACAGGGGGCCATTCCTACAATGAGCAGTTCTTC. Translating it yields CASSIWTGGHSYNEQFF.

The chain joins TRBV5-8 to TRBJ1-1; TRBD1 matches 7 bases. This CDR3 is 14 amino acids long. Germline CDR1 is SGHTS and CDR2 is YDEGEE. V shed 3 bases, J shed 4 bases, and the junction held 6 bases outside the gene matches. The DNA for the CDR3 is TGTGCCAGCAGCTGGACAGGCGCTCTCACTGAAGCTTTCTTT. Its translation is CASSWTGALTEAFF.

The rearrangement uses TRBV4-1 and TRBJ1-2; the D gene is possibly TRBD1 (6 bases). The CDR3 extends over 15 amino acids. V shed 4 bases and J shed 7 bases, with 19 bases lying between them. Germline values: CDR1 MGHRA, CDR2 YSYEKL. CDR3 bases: TGCGCCAGCAGCCCCACCGGGGGGGGCGCGGGTGGCTACACCTTC. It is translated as CASSPTGGGAGGYTF.

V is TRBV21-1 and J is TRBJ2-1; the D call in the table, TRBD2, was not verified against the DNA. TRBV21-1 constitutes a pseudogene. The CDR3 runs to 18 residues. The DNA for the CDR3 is TGTGCCAGCAGGGGAGGACTAGCGGGGGGTCCTTCCTACAATGAGCAGTTCTTC. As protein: CASRGGLAGGPSYNEQFF.

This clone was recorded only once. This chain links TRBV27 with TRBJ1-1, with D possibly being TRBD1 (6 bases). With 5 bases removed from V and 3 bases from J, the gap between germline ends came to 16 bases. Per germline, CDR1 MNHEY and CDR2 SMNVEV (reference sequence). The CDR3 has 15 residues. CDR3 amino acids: CASSPRGGWDTEAFF. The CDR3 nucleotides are TGTGCCAGCAGTCCTCGGGGGGGCTGGGACACTGAAGCTTTCTTT.

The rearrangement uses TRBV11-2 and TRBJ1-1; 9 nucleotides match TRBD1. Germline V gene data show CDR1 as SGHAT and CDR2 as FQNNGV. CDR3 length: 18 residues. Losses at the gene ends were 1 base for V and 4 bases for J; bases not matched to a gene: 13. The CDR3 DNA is TGTGCCAGCAGCTTAGCCTTTCCGCGACAGGGGGGGGGCACTGAAGCTTTCTTT. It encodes CASSLAFPRQGGGTEAFF.

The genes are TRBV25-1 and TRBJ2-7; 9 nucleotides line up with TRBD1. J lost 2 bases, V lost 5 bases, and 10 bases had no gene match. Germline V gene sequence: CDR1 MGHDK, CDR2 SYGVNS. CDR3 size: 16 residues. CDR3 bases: TGTGCCAGCAGTCCCTCCCGACAGGGGGATCCCTACGAGCAGTACTTC. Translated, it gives CASSPSRQGDPYEQYF.

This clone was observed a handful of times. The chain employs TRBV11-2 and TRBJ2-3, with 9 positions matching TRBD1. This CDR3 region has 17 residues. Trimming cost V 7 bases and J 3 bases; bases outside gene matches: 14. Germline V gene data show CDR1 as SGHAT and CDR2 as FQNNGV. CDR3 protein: CASTINTGTGTTDTQYF. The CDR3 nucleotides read TGTGCCAGCACAATAAACACCGGGACAGGGACAACAGATACGCAGTATTTT. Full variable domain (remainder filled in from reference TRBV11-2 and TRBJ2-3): EAGVAQSPRYKIIEKRQSVAFWCNPISGHATLYWYQQILGQGPKLLIQFQNNGVVDDSQLPKDRFSAERLKGVDSTLKIQPAKLEDSAVYLCASTINTGTGTTDTQYFGPGTRLTVL.

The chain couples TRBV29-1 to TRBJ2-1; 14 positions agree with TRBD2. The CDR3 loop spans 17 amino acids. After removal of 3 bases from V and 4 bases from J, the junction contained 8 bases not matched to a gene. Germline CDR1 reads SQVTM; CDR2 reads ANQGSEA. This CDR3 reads CSVEGWGLAGAYNEQFF. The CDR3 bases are TGCAGCGTTGAGGGCTGGGGACTAGCGGGAGCGTACAATGAGCAGTTCTTC.

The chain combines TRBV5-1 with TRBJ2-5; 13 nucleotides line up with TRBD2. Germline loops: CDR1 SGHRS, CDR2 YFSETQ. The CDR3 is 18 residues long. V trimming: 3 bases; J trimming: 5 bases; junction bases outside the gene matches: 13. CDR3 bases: TGCGCCAGCAGCTCCGGACTAGCGGGGGCCCCTTTTGGGGAGACCCAGTACTTC. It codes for CASSSGLAGAPFGETQYF.

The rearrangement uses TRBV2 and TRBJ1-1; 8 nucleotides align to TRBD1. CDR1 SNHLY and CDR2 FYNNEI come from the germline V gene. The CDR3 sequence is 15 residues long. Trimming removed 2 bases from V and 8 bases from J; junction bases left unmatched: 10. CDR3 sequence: CASSEWTGRAGEAFF. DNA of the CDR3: TGTGCCAGCAGTGAATGGACAGGGCGGGCCGGAGAAGCTTTCTTT.

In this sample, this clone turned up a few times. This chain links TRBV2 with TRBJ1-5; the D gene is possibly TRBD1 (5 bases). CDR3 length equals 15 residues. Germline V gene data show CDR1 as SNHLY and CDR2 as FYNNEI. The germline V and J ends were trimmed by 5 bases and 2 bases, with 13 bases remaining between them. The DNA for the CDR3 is TGTGCCAGCAGTCCATTCACAGGTGGCAATCAGCCCCAGCATTTT. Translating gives CASSPFTGGNQPQHF.

Here the CDR3 reads CASSPGLGNTGELFF. The CDR3 nucleotides are TGTGCCAGCAGCCCAGGACTGGGAAACACCGGGGAGCTGTTTTTT. The chain combines TRBV7-3 with TRBJ2-2; weak D call: TRBD2 (5 bases). There are 15 residues in the CDR3. Germline assignment: CDR1 SGHTA and CDR2 FQGTGA. Between the trimmed V and J ends, which lost 5 bases and 2 bases, there was a span of 12 bases.

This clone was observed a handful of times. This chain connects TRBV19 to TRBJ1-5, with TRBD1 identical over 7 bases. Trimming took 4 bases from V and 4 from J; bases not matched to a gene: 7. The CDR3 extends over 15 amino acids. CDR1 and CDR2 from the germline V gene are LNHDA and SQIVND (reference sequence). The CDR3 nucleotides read TGTGCCAGTAGTACATGGGACAGTAGGAATCAGCCCCAGCATTTT. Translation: CASSTWDSRNQPQHF.

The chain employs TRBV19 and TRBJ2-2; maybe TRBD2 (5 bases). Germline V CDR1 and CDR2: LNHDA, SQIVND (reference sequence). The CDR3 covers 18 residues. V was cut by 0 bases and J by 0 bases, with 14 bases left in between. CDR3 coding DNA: TGTGCCAGTAGTATAGAGGTGGAGGTGGAGCCGAACACCGGGGAGCTGTTTTTT. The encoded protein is CASSIEVEVEPNTGELFF.

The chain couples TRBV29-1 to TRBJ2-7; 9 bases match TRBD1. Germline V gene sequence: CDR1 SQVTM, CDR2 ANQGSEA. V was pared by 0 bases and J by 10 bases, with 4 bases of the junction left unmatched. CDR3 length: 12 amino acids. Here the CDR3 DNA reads TGCAGCGTTGAAGATGCGACAGGGGGACAGTACTTC. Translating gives CSVEDATGGQYF.

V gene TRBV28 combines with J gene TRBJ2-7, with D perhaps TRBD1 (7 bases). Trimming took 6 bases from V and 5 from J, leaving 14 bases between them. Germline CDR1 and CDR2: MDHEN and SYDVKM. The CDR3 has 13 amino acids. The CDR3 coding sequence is TGTGCCAGCAGGGCTGGAGGGGGCCACGAGCAGTACTTC. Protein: CASRAGGGHEQYF.

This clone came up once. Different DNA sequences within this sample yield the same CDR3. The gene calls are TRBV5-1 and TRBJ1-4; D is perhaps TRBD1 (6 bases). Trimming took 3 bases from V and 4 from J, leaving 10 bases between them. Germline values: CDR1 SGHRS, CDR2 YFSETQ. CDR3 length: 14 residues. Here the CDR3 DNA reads TGCGCCAGCAGCTCGGACAGTTTTAATGAAAAACTGTTTTTT. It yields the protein CASSSDSFNEKLFF.

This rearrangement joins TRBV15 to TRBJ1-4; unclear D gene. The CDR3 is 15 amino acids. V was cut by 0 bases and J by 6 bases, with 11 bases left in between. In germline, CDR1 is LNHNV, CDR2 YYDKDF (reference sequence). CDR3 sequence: CATSRDSGEDEKLFF. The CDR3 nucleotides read TGTGCCACCAGCAGAGATTCTGGGGAGGATGAAAAACTGTTTTTT.